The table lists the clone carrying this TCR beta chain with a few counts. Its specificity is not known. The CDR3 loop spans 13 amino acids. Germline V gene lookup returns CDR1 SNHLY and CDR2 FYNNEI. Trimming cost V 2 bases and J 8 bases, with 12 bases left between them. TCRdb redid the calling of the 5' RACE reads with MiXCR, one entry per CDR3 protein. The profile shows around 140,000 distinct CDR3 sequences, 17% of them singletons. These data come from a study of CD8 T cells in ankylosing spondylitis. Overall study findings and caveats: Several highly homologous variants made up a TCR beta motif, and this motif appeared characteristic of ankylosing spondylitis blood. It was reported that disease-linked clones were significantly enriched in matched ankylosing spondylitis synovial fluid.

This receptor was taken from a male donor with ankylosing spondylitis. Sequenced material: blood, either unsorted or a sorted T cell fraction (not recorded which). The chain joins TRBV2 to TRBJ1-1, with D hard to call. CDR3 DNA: TGTGCCAGCAGTGAACGGGTGACAACGGAAGCTTTCTTT. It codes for CASSERVTTEAFF.